This T cell receptor (beta chain) was profiled in a study of blood T cell repertoires in COVID-19. The germline V gene encodes CDR1 MGHDK and CDR2 SYGVNS. The V and J ends lost 3 bases and 2 bases respectively, with 14 bases between them. The CDR3 totals 16 residues. The protocol was immunoSEQ multiplex PCR, while the TCRdb copy is restricted to in-frame clones and leaves out a portion. Found here are about 190,000 clones, 90% of them singletons; the top ten hold roughly 0.6%. Sequencing used peripheral blood. This clonotype was obtained from a man aged 50-59 years with acute or convalescent COVID-19. The chain uses TRBV25-1 and TRBJ1-5; D not resolved. DNA of the CDR3: TGTGCCAGCAGTGATTCGGGTCATCGGGGCAATCAGCCCCAGCATTTT. It specifies CASSDSGHRGNQPQHF.